This T cell receptor (beta chain) was documented in a study of cytomegalovirus exposure and HLA in healthy donors. At the level of the study: Researchers previously reported finding fewer than 140 million unique TCR beta sequences from 170 million or so T cells. The study, taken as a whole, reports: There were reportedly fewer N-insertions in an Asian-associated ancestry cluster than the approximately 670-donor mean, in a later analysis. Common viral pathogens (according to a later analysis) appeared linked to several of the most significant clusters.

CDR3 length: 14 residues. After removal of 10 bases from V and 8 bases from J, the junction contained 10 bases not matched to a gene. Germline CDR1 SGHVS, CDR2 FQNEAQ. Comment on this clone: Antigen unknown.

PCR amplification relied on 60 Vbeta primers (plus 13 Jbeta primers). In the original analysis: In a later analysis, the count reached some 75 million unique TCR beta chains, with 9 million to 11 million shared. The assay was immunoSEQ multiplex PCR, and TCRdb's table has in-frame clones only and misses some. V, J and clone size derive from that table, while D and trimming were established from the DNA sequence. The sample lists approximately 70,000 clones; 60% to 75% were seen once. Sequencing input: PBMCs. This chain links TRBV7-8 with TRBJ2-1; 11 nucleotides line up with TRBD2. This TCR was sampled from a woman aged 60-70 years in good health and CMV-seropositive. CDR3 in amino acids: CAIRRLAGSHEQFF. The CDR3 region has the DNA TGTGCCATTCGTAGACTAGCGGGGAGTCATGAGCAGTTCTTC.